This T cell receptor beta chain was identified in a study of naive and memory T cell subsets (dated by TCRdb to the late 2010s). About the investigation overall: According to the figure summarizing the samples, there were roughly ten blood donors, 7 tuberculin skin test biopsies and 3 saline control biopsies. Skin biopsies were collected from tuberculin skin test sites or from saline-injected control sites and were processed for RNA extraction as previously described. PCR2 was typically performed as a SYBR Green qPCR that was stopped at a set threshold, although end-point PCR (approximately 6 cycles) could be used instead for low-input samples.

What this sample's treatment or condition label stands for: skin biopsy from PPD injection site in Mantoux-positive individual. A robust, sensitive protocol for the amplification, sequencing and analysis of TCRs was described in the study, in which 3' ligation of a UMI-containing oligonucleotide to TCR cDNA was used. The tuberculin skin test biopsies were taken from PPD-injected sites in individuals who had a positive Mantoux test. Total RNA was used without cell sorting and was treated with RQ1 DNase before reverse transcription, with a target input of roughly 1 to 1000 ng. Libraries were prepared from skin biopsies and whole blood so that pipeline robustness could be tested in samples in which T cells form a minority population. This clonotype was seen ten or more times. Its cognate antigen has yet to be identified. No much larger clone is present one base from it, and per-base qualities are unavailable.

The receptor library was made with UMI-ligation and nested PCR. The ligated cDNA was amplified in four rounds of PCR with nested alpha and beta constant region primers together with the SP2 primer. TCR RNA was reverse transcribed with SuperScript IV using alpha and beta constant region primers for the blood and skin samples. T4 RNA ligase 1 was used to ligate an oligonucleotide containing the Illumina SP2 primer and a UMI to the 3' end of the cDNA. The 12-nucleotide UMI was composed of two random hexamers separated by an eight-base spacer, which was included to prevent hairpin formation. From the second PCR onward, the TCR alpha and beta chain libraries were handled separately, and dual indexing was used for multiplexing. After pooling, the indexed libraries were analyzed by capillary electrophoresis and sequenced on either an Illumina MiSeq or NextSeq. PhiX DNA at roughly 5-7.5% was added to the libraries to raise base diversity and improve cluster recognition. The authors' analysis ran thus. Demultiplexor pulled UMIs out of read 2, joined the UMIs with the TCR sequence from read 1, and separated reads according to sample indices. Decombinator identified V and J genes and V-J junctions and gave each TCR a five-part identifier that included V and J deletions. Collapsinator used UMIs to correct sequencing errors and PCR amplification heterogeneity, producing a UMI-based abundance for each TCR. CDR3Translator turned identifiers into nucleotide sequence, translated the nucleotide sequence into amino acids, and pulled out CDR3 regions based on terminal motifs. Error-corrected counts of alpha and beta TCRs from blood and skin were compared after being normalized to the amount of input RNA. Using fastp at Q25 and MiXCR, TCRdb reprocessed the public reads and kept productive beta chains. Every entry covers one CDR3 protein and lists the most common genes and DNA from its rows. It is TCRdb's table, rather than the study itself, that gives the V and J calls and clone size. In all, the sample holds tens of thousands of distinct CDR3 sequences, and about 6.1% of those were seen once. The ten largest clones add up to roughly 6.1% of the sample.

Broad study findings and their caveats: TCR sequences were reportedly recovered from both skin biopsy types, with far more TCRs at tuberculin skin test sites. Higher TCR numbers at tuberculin skin test sites were interpreted as T cell infiltration of a delayed type IV hypersensitivity reaction. Details of skin biopsy collection and RNA processing were not given in the paper but were referenced to earlier studies. The potential sensitivity of the RNA-based method to TCR transcript changes with T cell activation and differentiation was acknowledged.

The sequence was collected from an adult in good health. The specimen was skin, collected from a tuberculin skin test site.

This receptor has the CDR3 CASSLRTGSRPQHF. DNA sequence: TGTGCCAGCAGCCTTCGGACAGGATCTCGACCCCAGCATTTT. The chain links TRBV3-1 with TRBJ1-5, and 7 junctional nucleotides match TRBD1. CDR1 and CDR2, per the germline V gene (reference sequence), are LGHDT and YNNKEL. The germline V and J ends show losses of 4 bases and 10 bases respectively, and no gene match explains 10 bases of the junction. From the cysteine up to the phenylalanine, the CDR3 has a length of 14 residues. Only the CDR3 DNA stays, 42 bases, in frame from base 1.